What follows describes a single T cell receptor (beta chain). The sample belongs to a study of shared clonotypes between healthy human individuals. Study-level information: The cohort comprised a couple of women and a few men. Their ages spanned 18 to 49 years.

CD45RO-negative, CCR7-positively selected cells formed the naive CD8 fraction, excluding terminally differentiated effector memory CD45RA+ cells. Several immunoSEQ plates held equal portions of the genomic DNA taken from each subset. The sorted-subset replicate PCRs were given about 210 ng DNA, which is 31,000 or so T cell genomes. How the authors handled the data: Junction-only immunoSEQ data arrived without quality scores, meaning filtering differed. The protocol was immunoSEQ multiplex PCR, while the TCRdb copy is restricted to in-frame clones and leaves out a portion. V and J calls and clone size are as listed in that table; D and trimming were resolved from the DNA. The sample holds about 2.2 million clones, approximately 92% seen once. The CDR3 sequence is 14 residues long. Germline V lookup: CDR1 SGDLS, CDR2 YYNGEE. V shed 4 bases and J 3 bases; nucleotides not matched to a gene: 4.

The rearrangement uses TRBV9 and TRBJ1-1; the match to TRBD1 covers 9 bases. Sequencing used naive CD8+ T cells from PBMCs. The receptor's source is a young man in good health. Some clones in this sample may be carry-over from other donors' samples. The CDR3 bases are TGTGCCAGCAGCCGGACAGGGGCGGACACTGAAGCTTTCTTT. It specifies CASSRTGADTEAFF.